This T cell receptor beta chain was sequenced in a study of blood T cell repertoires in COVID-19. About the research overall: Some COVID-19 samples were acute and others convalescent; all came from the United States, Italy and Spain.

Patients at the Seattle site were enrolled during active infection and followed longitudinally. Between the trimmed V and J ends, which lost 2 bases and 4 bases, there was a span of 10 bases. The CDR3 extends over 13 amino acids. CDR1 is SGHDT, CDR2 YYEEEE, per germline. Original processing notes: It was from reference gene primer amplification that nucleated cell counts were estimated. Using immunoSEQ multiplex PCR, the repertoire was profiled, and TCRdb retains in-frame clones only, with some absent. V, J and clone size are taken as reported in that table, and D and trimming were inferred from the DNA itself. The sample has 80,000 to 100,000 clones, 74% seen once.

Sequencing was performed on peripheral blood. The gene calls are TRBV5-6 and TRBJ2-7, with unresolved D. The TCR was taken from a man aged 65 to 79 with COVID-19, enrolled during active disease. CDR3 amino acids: CASSFGVDYEQYF. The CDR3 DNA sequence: TGTGCCAGCAGCTTTGGAGTGGATTACGAGCAGTACTTC.